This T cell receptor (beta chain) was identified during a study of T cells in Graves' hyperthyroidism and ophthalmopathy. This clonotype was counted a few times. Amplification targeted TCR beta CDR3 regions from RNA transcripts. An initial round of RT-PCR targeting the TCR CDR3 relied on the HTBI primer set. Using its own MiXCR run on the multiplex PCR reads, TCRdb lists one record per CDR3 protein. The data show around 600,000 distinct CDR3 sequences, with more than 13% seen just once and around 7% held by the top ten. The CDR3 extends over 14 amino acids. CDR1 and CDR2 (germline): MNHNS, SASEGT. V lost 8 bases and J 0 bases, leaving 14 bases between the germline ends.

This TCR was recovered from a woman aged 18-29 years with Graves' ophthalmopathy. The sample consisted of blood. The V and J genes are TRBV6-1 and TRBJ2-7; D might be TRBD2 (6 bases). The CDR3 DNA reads TGTGCCAGCTCAGTAGCGGAGACCTCCTACGAGCAGTACTTC. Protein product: CASSVAETSYEQYF.